These 17 T cell receptor beta chains share one sample of origin, sequenced in a study of T cells in Graves' hyperthyroidism and ophthalmopathy. Template material for amplifying TCR beta CDR3 regions consisted of RNA transcripts. With the HTBI primer set, the TCR CDR3 went through a first round of RT-PCR. MiXCR was run by TCRdb on the multiplex PCR reads, yielding one entry per CDR3 protein. The sample carries some 250,000 distinct CDR3 sequences, roughly 14% recorded once. Sequenced input: blood. The receptors here all came from a woman aged 35 to 49 with Graves' hyperthyroidism that later progressed to Graves' ophthalmopathy.

This clonotype was counted between two and nine times. The chain links TRBV7-9 to TRBJ1-1, with TRBD1 identical over 8 bases. This CDR3 region has 15 residues. V dropped 4 bases and J dropped 0; count of bases not matched to a gene: 4. The germline V gene encodes CDR1 SEHNR and CDR2 FQNEAQ (reference sequence). CDR3 residues: CASSWGTGLNTEAFF. The CDR3 nucleotides are TGTGCCAGCAGCTGGGGGACAGGACTGAACACTGAAGCTTTCTTT.

This clonotype has a count of ten or more. The V and J genes are TRBV10-3 and TRBJ2-3; 11 bases are a match to TRBD2. This CDR3 is 16 amino acids long. V shed 0 bases and J 5 bases; nucleotides not matched to a gene: 4. CDR1 ENHRY and CDR2 SYGVKD come from the germline V gene. CDR3 in DNA: TGTGCCATCAGTGAGTCTAGCGGGAGGGCCCAAGATACGCAGTATTTT. Translating it yields CAISESSGRAQDTQYF.

This clonotype was recorded many times. The junction shows a germline mismatch at one end, possibly a read error. This chain uses TRBV28 with TRBJ2-2; 12 nucleotides match TRBD2. CDR1 and CDR2 from the germline V gene are MDHEN and SYDVKM. The CDR3 consists of 19 residues. The CDR3 loop reads CASSSQTRLAGVNTWELFF. In DNA, the CDR3 is TGTGCCAGCAGTTCCCAAACTCGACTAGCGGGAGTAAACACCTGGGAGCTGTTTTTT.

In its sample, this clonotype was seen many times. This rearrangement joins TRBV28 to TRBJ2-1, with 10 nucleotides matching TRBD2. The V and J ends lost 2 bases and 12 bases, in that order; junction bases with no gene match: 7. This CDR3 comprises 14 residues. The germline V gene has CDR1 MDHEN and CDR2 SYDVKM. The CDR3 reads CASSLGLAGVGQFF. The CDR3 bases are TGTGCCAGCAGTTTAGGGCTAGCGGGAGTGGGGCAGTTCTTC.

At least ten counts were recorded for this clonotype. The V gene is TRBV5-8, the J gene TRBJ1-5; D remains unclear. The CDR3 totals 13 residues. V was trimmed by 0 bases and J by 4 bases, leaving 5 bases between them. CDR1 is SGHTS and CDR2 is YDEGEE in the germline V gene. Here the CDR3 reads CASSLDPNQPQHF. CDR3 nucleotide sequence: TGTGCCAGCAGCTTGGATCCTAATCAGCCCCAGCATTTT. Drawing the rest from reference TRBV5-8 and TRBJ1-5, the complete variable domain is EAGVTQSPTHLIKTRGQQATLRCSPISGHTSVYWYQQALGLGLQFLLWYDEGEERNRGNFPPRFSGRQFPNYSSELNVNALELEDSALYLCASSLDPNQPQHFGDGTRLSIL.

This clonotype was seen at least ten times. The genes are TRBV12-3 or TRBV12-4 and TRBJ2-5; tentative D call: TRBD1 (6 bases). The V end was cut by 6 bases, the J end by 2 bases, with 10 bases between. The length of the CDR3 is 13 residues. Here the CDR3 DNA reads TGTGCCAGCAGCCAAACAGGGCAAGAGACCCAGTACTTC. This codes for CASSQTGQETQYF.

This clonotype has at least ten counts. V is TRBV2 and J is TRBJ1-6, with D maybe TRBD1 (5 bases). V was cut by 8 bases and J by 10 bases, with 18 bases left in between. Germline CDR1 and CDR2: SNHLY and FYNNEI. The CDR3 has 14 residues. The CDR3 DNA reads as TGTGCCAGCCGGGGGGACTTCGGAAAGTCACCCCTCCACTTT. This codes for CASRGDFGKSPLHF. The variable domain in full, completed from reference TRBV2 and TRBJ1-6, reads EPEVTQTPSHQVTQMGQEVILRCVPISNHLYFYWYRQILGQKVEFLVSFYNNEISEKSEIFDDQFSVERPDGSNFTLKIRSTKLEDSAMYFCASRGDFGKSPLHFGNGTRLTVT.

This sequence joins TRBV20-1 and TRBJ1-2; tentative D call: TRBD1 (5 bases). CDR1 and CDR2 (germline): DFQATT, SNEGSKA (reference sequence). Trimming took 1 base from V and 5 from J, leaving 14 bases between them. The CDR3 totals 14 residues. The CDR3 region has the DNA TGCAGTGCTAGAGGAGTAGGGGAATCTTATGGCTACACCTTC. It specifies CSARGVGESYGYTF.

The chain links TRBV19 to TRBJ1-5; a possible D gene is TRBD1 (5 bases). Trimming shortened V by 5 bases and J by 1 base, and 9 bases separated the two germline ends. Germline CDR1 reads LNHDA; CDR2 reads SQIVND (reference sequence). This CDR3 region has 14 residues. For the CDR3, the DNA is TGTGCCAGTAGTTTATGGGACAGCAATCAGCCCCAGCATTTT. Translated: CASSLWDSNQPQHF.

This clonotype was seen just once. This chain uses TRBV6-2 or TRBV6-3 with TRBJ2-7; TRBD2 matches 8 bases. This CDR3 has 17 residues. V was pared by 0 bases and J by 0 bases, with 7 bases of the junction left unmatched. Germline-derived CDR1 and CDR2 are MNHEY and SVGEGT. CDR3 DNA: TGTGCCAGCAGTTACTCGGGTAGCGGGAAGTTCTCCTACGAGCAGTACTTC. Protein sequence: CASSYSGSGKFSYEQYF.

This clonotype came up many times. The gene calls are TRBV7-9 and TRBJ2-3; maybe TRBD2 (5 bases). The CDR3 has 13 residues. V lost 8 bases to trimming and J lost 3 bases, with 12 bases between them. Germline V gene lookup returns CDR1 SEHNR and CDR2 FQNEAQ (reference sequence). CDR3 loop: CASRLLVTDTQYF. In nucleotides, the CDR3 is TGTGCCAGCCGATTACTAGTAACAGATACGCAGTATTTT.

The CDR3 loop reads CASQLTGGRKLFF. DNA of the CDR3: TGTGCCAGCCAACTAACCGGGGGTCGGAAACTGTTTTTT. V gene TRBV6-2 or TRBV6-3 combines with J gene TRBJ1-4; maybe TRBD1 (5 bases). The CDR3 totals 13 residues. The germline CDR1 and CDR2 sequences are MNHEY and SVGEGT. Between the trimmed V and J ends, which lost 8 bases and 11 bases, there was a span of 18 bases.

This clonotype was recorded many times. The CDR3 nucleotides are TGTGCCAGCAGCACAGCGGCAACTAATGAAAAACTGTTTTTT. Its translation: CASSTAATNEKLFF. The rearrangement uses TRBV7-8 and TRBJ1-4; D gene ambiguous. Trimming removed 5 bases at V and 0 bases at J, with 7 bases between. The CDR3 is 14 residues long. Germline V lookup: CDR1 SGHVS, CDR2 FQNEAQ.

Ten or more counts support this clonotype. The rearrangement links TRBV2 to TRBJ2-5; 13 bases line up with TRBD2. The CDR3 totals 14 residues. V was clipped by 9 bases and J by 4 bases; unmatched bases: 5. The germline V gene has CDR1 SNHLY and CDR2 FYNNEI. The CDR3 here is CARLAGGPGETQYF. The CDR3 DNA reads TGTGCCAGACTAGCGGGAGGGCCGGGAGAGACCCAGTACTTC. Supplemented by reference TRBV2 and TRBJ2-5, the full variable domain reads EPEVTQTPSHQVTQMGQEVILRCVPISNHLYFYWYRQILGQKVEFLVSFYNNEISEKSEIFDDQFSVERPDGSNFTLKIRSTKLEDSAMYFCARLAGGPGETQYFGPGTRLLVL.

This clonotype has ten or more counts. The chain links TRBV28 to TRBJ2-5, with D hard to call. Between the trimmed V and J ends, which lost 2 bases and 1 base, there was a span of 8 bases. From germline, CDR1 is MDHEN and CDR2 SYDVKM. The CDR3 runs 14 residues. CDR3 region: CASSLARIQETQYF. The CDR3 nucleotides read TGTGCCAGCAGTTTAGCACGGATCCAAGAGACCCAGTACTTC.

This clonotype appeared many times. The V gene is TRBV7-8, the J gene TRBJ1-5; D is unresolved. The CDR3 length is 13 residues. In germline, CDR1 is SGHVS, CDR2 FQNEAQ. Trimming left V 7 bases short and J 5 bases short, with 12 bases between. CDR3 bases: TGTGCCAGCAATCCTGGCGGCGATCAGCCCCAGCATTTT. Its protein product is CASNPGGDQPQHF.

V is TRBV7-9 and J is TRBJ2-7, with TRBD1 matching over 10 bases. The CDR3 covers 15 residues. V was clipped by 7 bases and J by 4 bases; unmatched bases: 10. Germline V gene sequence: CDR1 SEHNR, CDR2 FQNEAQ (reference sequence). Here the CDR3 reads CASTPPGQGYYEQYF. CDR3 in DNA: TGTGCCAGCACCCCACCGGGACAGGGGTATTACGAGCAGTACTTC. The whole variable domain, filled in from reference TRBV7-9 and TRBJ2-7, reads DTGVSQNPRHKITKRGQNVTFRCDPISEHNRLYWYRQTLGQGPEFLTYFQNEAQLEKSRLLSDRFSAERPKGSFSTLEIQRTEQGDSAMYLCASTPPGQGYYEQYFGPGTRLTVT.